This entry lists 8 T cell receptor beta chains sequenced from one sample in a study of CD8 T cells in Susac syndrome. Random-hexamer reverse transcription was applied to roughly 0.5 to 1 ug RNA. MiXCR, run by TCRdb on the immunoSEQ multiplex PCR reads, gives a single entry per CDR3 protein. In the table there are about 190,000 distinct CDR3 sequences, roughly 92% of which are singletons. Sequencing was done on a sample of CD4+ T cells from PBMCs. All receptors derive from a human donor in good health.

The chain recombines TRBV7-9 with TRBJ1-5, with 8 bases aligning to TRBD1. This CDR3 spans 16 amino acids. V trimming: 4 bases; J trimming: 2 bases; junction bases outside the gene matches: 7. Germline V gene lookup returns CDR1 SEHNR and CDR2 FQNEAQ (reference sequence). The CDR3: CASSSDRGWRNQPQHF. CDR3 nucleotides: TGTGCCAGCAGCTCCGACAGGGGTTGGCGCAATCAGCCCCAGCATTTT.

The rearrangement joins TRBV12-3 or TRBV12-4 to TRBJ1-2, with TRBD1 as a possible D gene (6 bases). Between the trimmed V and J ends, which lost 7 bases and 6 bases, there was a span of 21 bases. This CDR3 is built from 15 residues. The CDR3, as DNA: TGTGCCAGCACCTCGACAGGAGGAGGATCAGATGGCTACACCTTC. Its translation: CASTSTGGGSDGYTF.

The J gene is TRBJ2-3, the V gene TRBV28; D gene ambiguous. The CDR3 has 15 amino acids. The V end was cut by 5 bases, the J end by 2 bases, with 14 bases between. CDR1 is MDHEN, CDR2 SYDVKM, per germline. The CDR3 reads CASSNSRRVTDTQYF. Here the CDR3 DNA reads TGTGCCAGCAGTAACAGTCGACGGGTCACAGATACGCAGTATTTT.

This clonotype turned up a few times. The genes are TRBV7-3 and TRBJ2-7; 10 nucleotides line up with TRBD2. J lost 1 base, V lost 5 bases, and 5 bases had no gene match. From germline, CDR1 is SGHTA and CDR2 FQGTGA. The CDR3 has 15 amino acids. The CDR3 nucleotides are TGTGCCAGCAGCAATAGCGGGGGGAAGTCCTACGAGCAGTACTTC. Translated, it gives CASSNSGGKSYEQYF.

The chain employs TRBV29-1 and TRBJ1-1; D gene uncertain. The CDR3 totals 12 residues. The V end was cut by 2 bases, the J end by 4 bases, with 8 bases between. The germline gives CDR1 SQVTM, CDR2 ANQGSEA. For the CDR3, the DNA is TGCAGCGTTGAAAGGGCGAGCACTGAAGCTTTCTTT. The encoded protein is CSVERASTEAFF.

The chain employs TRBV5-4 and TRBJ1-3, with D perhaps TRBD1 (5 bases). The CDR3 is made up of 17 amino acids. V shed 4 bases and J shed 0 bases, with 17 bases lying between them. CDR1 and CDR2 from the germline V gene are SGHNT and YYREEE (reference sequence). The CDR3 loop is CASSPRQSLTSGNTIYF. CDR3 sequence (DNA): TGTGCCAGCAGCCCACGACAGAGCTTAACCTCTGGAAACACCATATATTTT.

This clonotype was seen a handful of times. In DNA form, the CDR3 reads TGTGCCAGCAGTTACTCGCCGGAGCTCGGCGAGCAGTACTTC. Translating gives CASSYSPELGEQYF. This chain joins TRBV6-6 and TRBJ2-7; D gene ambiguous. The CDR3 loop spans 14 amino acids. Germline lookup yields CDR1 MNHNY and CDR2 SVGAGI (reference sequence). Trimming cost V 0 bases and J 6 bases, with 12 bases left between them.

The V call is TRBV28, the J call TRBJ2-2; D may be TRBD2 (5 bases). V was trimmed by 7 bases and J by 2 bases, leaving 14 bases between them. The CDR3 spans 15 residues. Per the germline V gene, CDR1 is MDHEN and CDR2 is SYDVKM. The DNA for the CDR3 is TGTGCCAGCAACTTCGGGCTAGCAAACACCGGGGAGCTGTTTTTT. It codes for CASNFGLANTGELFF.